This T cell receptor beta chain appears in the sequencing data of a study of T cells in Graves' hyperthyroidism and ophthalmopathy. The CDR3 length is 17 residues. Germline V CDR1 and CDR2: DFQATT, SNEGSKA (reference sequence). V lost 0 bases and J lost 4, with 19 bases in between. Amplification yielded TCR beta CDR3 regions, with RNA transcripts as the source. The TCR CDR3 was amplified in a first-round RT-PCR using the HTBI primer set. TCRdb fed the multiplex PCR reads into MiXCR, producing one record per CDR3 protein. The sample yields 650,000 to 800,000 distinct CDR3 sequences, over 40% seen once.

The rearrangement joins TRBV20-1 to TRBJ1-5; D is ambiguous. This receptor was taken from an adult man with Graves' disease, either hyperthyroidism or ophthalmopathy (not recorded which). The sequencing input was peripheral blood or thyroid tissue (not recorded which). The CDR3 sequence: CSARDWIAGNANQPQHF. Written as DNA, the CDR3 is TGCAGTGCTAGAGATTGGATAGCGGGAAATGCTAATCAGCCCCAGCATTTT.